What follows describes a single TCR beta chain. The antigen is undetermined. The data are from a study of long-term antiretroviral therapy in people with HIV. Sequencing used immunoSEQ v3.0 at survey level. Data came from immunoSEQ multiplex PCR; TCRdb stores just in-frame clones and leaves some out. The profile shows around 23,000 clones, approximately 84% of them singletons. Each contributor possessed a minimum of one pre-ART and a minimum of two post-ART PBMC samples. Each HIV participant was treated in the United States. General study points: ART adherence, viral resistance and therapy changes went undocumented. Clones that expanded before ART (that is, prior to treatment) dominated the repertoire at all time points.

Germline V CDR1 and CDR2: SGHTA, FQGTGA. This CDR3 is built from 14 residues. Trimming removed 0 bases at V and 6 bases at J, with 9 bases between. V gene TRBV7-3 combines with J gene TRBJ2-1, with D perhaps matching TRBD1 or TRBD2 (5 bases each). This TCR was recovered from a man between 40 and 49 years old with HIV. The sample consisted of unsorted PBMCs, taken 0.5 years before starting antiretroviral therapy. The CDR3 loop is CASSLTRGSNEQFF. CDR3 nucleotide sequence: TGTGCCAGCAGCTTAACGAGGGGTAGCAATGAGCAGTTCTTC.